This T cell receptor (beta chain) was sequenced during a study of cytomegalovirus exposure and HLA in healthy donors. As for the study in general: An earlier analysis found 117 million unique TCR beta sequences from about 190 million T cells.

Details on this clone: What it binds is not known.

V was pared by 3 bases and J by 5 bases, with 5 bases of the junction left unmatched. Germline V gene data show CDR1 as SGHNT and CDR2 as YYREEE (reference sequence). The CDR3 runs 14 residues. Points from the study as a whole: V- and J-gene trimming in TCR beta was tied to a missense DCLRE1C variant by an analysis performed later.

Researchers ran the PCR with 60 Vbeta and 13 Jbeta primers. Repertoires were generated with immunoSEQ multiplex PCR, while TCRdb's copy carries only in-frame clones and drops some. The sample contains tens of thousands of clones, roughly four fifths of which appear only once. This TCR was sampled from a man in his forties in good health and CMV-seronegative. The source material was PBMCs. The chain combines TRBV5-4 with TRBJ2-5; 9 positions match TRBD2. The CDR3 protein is CASSSGLAMETQYF. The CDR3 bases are TGTGCCAGCAGCTCGGGACTAGCTATGGAGACCCAGTACTTC.